This T cell receptor beta chain was identified in a study of blood T cell repertoires in COVID-19 (dated by TCRdb to 2019 to 2021). As for the study more broadly: Collaborator samples came from the United States, Italy and Spain and covered acute and convalescent phases of COVID-19. The repertoires were released in a freely available public database intended as a resource for research on the immune response to SARS-CoV-2. The prospective study material was composed of cDNA or gDNA derived from T cells, B-cell-depleted T cells, or PBMCs. The dataset comprised deeply sampled blood TCRbeta repertoires from subjects exposed to, actively infected with, or recovered from COVID-19. HLA class I and class II types, where available, came from metadata supplied by the sample provider rather than from assay-based typing. The samples were drawn from the first 160 participants of the ongoing ImmuneRACE study and from 1,254 subjects provided by 6 global collaborators. A de-identified subject ID, COVID-19 status, age in years and sex were almost always included in the sample metadata. General conclusions and limits of the study: Clinical and demographic metadata were provided uncurated, with the amount varying by source and participant.

The CDR3 sequence holds 13 residues, the cysteine and phenylalanine included. Of all the DNA, just the CDR3 is kept, 39 bases in frame from base 1. The germline V and J ends show losses of 4 bases and 5 bases respectively, and no gene match explains 5 bases of the junction. The germline V gene (reference sequence) provides CDR1 LGHDT and CDR2 YNNKEL. Whole blood was collected in K2EDTA tubes by collaborating institutions according to the institutions' own protocols. For TCRbeta analysis, collaborator samples were shipped as frozen whole blood, as isolated PBMCs, or as DNA extracted from either sample type. TCRbeta CDR3 regions were amplified from genomic DNA using the immunoSEQ Assay, a bias-controlled multiplex PCR. For the original study's pipeline: The number of nucleated cells in each sample was estimated from the amplification of reference gene primers within the assay. Sequence reads were collapsed and filtered to measure the absolute abundance of every unique TCRbeta CDR3 rearrangement. Productive Simpson clonality was computed per sample as the square root of Simpson's diversity index over productive rearrangements. Sourced from immuneACCESS, this table was stored by TCRdb with only in-frame sequences that have V and J called. A share of the clones is absent; for the studies checked, an unresolved V gene accounts for under half, and the remainder has no known explanation. Clonal size and the V and J genes are those of that table, whereas D and trimming came from the DNA. The sample table lists 70,000 to 80,000 clones, about 90% of them with a count of one. The ten top clones hold roughly 12% of the sample.

As concerns this clone: The antigen it recognizes is unknown. No base quality values were provided; no much bigger clone lies one nucleotide off.

The rearranged chain carries TRBV3-1 (or the pseudogene TRBV3-2) and TRBJ2-7, with 7 bases in between that match TRBD1. The sequence derives from a human donor in a cohort sampled during active COVID-19. The specimen sequenced was peripheral blood. The CDR3 in this case is CASSPEGAHEQYF. In nucleotides, the sequence is TGTGCCAGCAGCCCCGAGGGGGCCCACGAGCAGTACTTC.